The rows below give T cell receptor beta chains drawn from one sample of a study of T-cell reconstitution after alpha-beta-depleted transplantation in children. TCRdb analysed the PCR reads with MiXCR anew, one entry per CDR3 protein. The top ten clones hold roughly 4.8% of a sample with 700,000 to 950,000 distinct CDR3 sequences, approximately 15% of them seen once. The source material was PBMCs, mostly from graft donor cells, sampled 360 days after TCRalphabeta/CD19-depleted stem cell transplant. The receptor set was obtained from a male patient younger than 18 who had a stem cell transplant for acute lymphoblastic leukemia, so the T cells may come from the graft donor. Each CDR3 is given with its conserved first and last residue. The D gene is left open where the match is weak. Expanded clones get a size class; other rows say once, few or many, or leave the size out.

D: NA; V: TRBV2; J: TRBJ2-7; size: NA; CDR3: CASRSGTEAYEQYF; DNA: TGTGCCAGCAGATCCGGGACGGAAGCCTACGAGCAGTACTTC
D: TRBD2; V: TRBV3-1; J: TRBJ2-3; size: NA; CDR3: CASSHPGLAGSLDTQYF; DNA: TGTGCCAGCAGCCACCCTGGACTAGCGGGATCGTTAGATACGCAGTATTTT
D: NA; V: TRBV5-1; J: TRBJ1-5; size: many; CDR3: CASSLTGGGNQPQHF; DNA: TGTGCCAGCAGCTTAACCGGTGGAGGCAATCAGCCCCAGCATTTT
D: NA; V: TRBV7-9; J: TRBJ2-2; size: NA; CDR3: CASSLVTKRGGELFF; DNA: TGTGCCAGCAGCTTAGTGACAAAGAGAGGCGGGGAGCTGTTTTTT
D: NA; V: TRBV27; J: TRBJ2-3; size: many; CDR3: CASSLFGGGKGDTQYF; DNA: TGTGCCAGCAGTTTATTTGGAGGGGGCAAGGGAGATACGCAGTATTTT
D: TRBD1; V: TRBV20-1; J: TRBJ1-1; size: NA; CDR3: CSATRQGANTEAFF; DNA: TGCAGTGCTACAAGACAGGGGGCGAACACTGAAGCTTTCTTT
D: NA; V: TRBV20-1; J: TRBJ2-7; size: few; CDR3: CSATLAGSSYEQYF; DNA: TGCAGTGCTACCCTTGCAGGGAGCTCCTACGAGCAGTACTTC
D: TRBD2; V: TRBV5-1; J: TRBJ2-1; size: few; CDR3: CASSVTSGSNEQFF; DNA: TGCGCCAGCAGCGTGACTAGCGGGAGCAATGAGCAGTTCTTC
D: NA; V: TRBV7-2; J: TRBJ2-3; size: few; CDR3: CASSSTGVTYTDTQYF; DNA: TGTGCCAGCAGCTCCACCGGGGTAACTTACACAGATACGCAGTATTTT
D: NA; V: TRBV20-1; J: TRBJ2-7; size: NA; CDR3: CSASVNPFSYEQYF; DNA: TGCAGTGCTAGTGTCAACCCTTTTTCCTACGAGCAGTACTTC
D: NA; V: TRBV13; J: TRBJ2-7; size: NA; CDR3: CASSLGGFEQYF; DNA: TGTGCCAGCAGCTTAGGGGGGTTCGAGCAGTACTTC
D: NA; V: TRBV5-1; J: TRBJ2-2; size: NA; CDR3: CASSLDPRRGNTGELFF; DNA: TGCGCCAGCAGCTTGGACCCACGCAGGGGGAACACCGGGGAGCTGTTTTTT
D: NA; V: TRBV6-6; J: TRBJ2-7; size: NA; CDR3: CASKGSGEQYF; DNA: TGTGCCAGCAAGGGTTCTGGGGAGCAGTACTTC
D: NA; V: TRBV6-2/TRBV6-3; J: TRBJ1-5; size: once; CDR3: CASRRGSYSNQPQHF; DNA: TGTGCCAGCAGGCGAGGGAGTTATAGCAATCAGCCCCAGCATTTT
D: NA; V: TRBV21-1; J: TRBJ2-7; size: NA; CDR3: CASSSSDQQGVPYEQYF; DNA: TGTGCCAGCAGCTCTTCGGACCAACAGGGAGTCCCCTACGAGCAGTACTTC
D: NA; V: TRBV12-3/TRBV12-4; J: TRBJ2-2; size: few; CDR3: CASSRRRAATGELFF; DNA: TGTGCCAGCAGCCGCCGGAGGGCTGCCACCGGGGAGCTGTTTTTT
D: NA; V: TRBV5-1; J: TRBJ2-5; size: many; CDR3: CASSLVPGETQYF; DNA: TGCGCCAGCAGCTTGGTTCCGGGGGAGACCCAGTACTTC
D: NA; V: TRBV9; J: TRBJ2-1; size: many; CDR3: CASSVGPSSYNEQFF; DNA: TGTGCCAGCAGCGTAGGGCCTAGCTCCTACAATGAGCAGTTCTTC
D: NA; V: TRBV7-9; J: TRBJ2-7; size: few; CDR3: CASSRGLNSGEQYF; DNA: TGTGCCAGCAGCCGGGGTCTAAACTCGGGCGAGCAGTACTTC
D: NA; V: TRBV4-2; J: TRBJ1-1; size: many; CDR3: CAARGLGHGTEAFF; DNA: TGTGCCGCCCGGGGTCTGGGACACGGCACTGAAGCTTTCTTT
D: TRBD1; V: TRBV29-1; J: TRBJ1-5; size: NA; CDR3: CSVAQGAKGNQPQHF; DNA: TGCAGCGTTGCGCAGGGGGCAAAGGGCAATCAGCCCCAGCATTTT
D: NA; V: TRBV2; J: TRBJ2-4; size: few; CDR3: CATEPVGLAKNIQYF; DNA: TGTGCCACCGAACCCGTGGGGTTAGCCAAAAACATTCAGTACTTC
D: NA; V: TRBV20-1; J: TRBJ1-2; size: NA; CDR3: CSARDRKRSYGYTF; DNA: TGCAGTGCTAGAGATCGAAAGAGGAGCTATGGCTACACCTTC
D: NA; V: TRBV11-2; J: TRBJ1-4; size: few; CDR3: CASSFLKGMAAKLFF; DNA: TGTGCCAGCAGCTTCCTTAAGGGGATGGCGGCAAAACTGTTTTTT
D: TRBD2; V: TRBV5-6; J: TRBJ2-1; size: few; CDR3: CASSSYGRASYNEQFF; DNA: TGTGCCAGCAGCTCGTACGGGAGGGCCAGCTACAATGAGCAGTTCTTC
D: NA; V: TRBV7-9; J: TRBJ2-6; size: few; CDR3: CASSLGTVSGANVLTF; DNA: TGTGCCAGCAGCTTAGGGACCGTCTCTGGGGCCAACGTCCTGACTTTC
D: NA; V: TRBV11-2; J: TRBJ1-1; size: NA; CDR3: CASSFLGYAGGAFF; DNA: TGTGCCAGCAGCTTCCTAGGTTACGCCGGGGGAGCTTTCTTT
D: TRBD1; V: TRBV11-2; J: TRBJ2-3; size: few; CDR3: CASMDRGRFGKSTDTQYF; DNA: TGTGCCAGCATGGACAGGGGGCGCTTTGGGAAGAGCACAGATACGCAGTATTTT
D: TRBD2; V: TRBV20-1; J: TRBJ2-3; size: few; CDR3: CSASGAGVMTDTQYF; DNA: TGCAGTGCTAGCGGGGCGGGAGTCATGACAGATACGCAGTATTTT
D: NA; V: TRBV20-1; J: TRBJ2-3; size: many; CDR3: CSARNSVTHTQYF; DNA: TGCAGTGCCAGAAACTCCGTTACCCATACGCAGTATTTT
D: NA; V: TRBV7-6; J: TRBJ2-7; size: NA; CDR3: CASSSRGGSSADSYEQYF; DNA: TGTGCCAGCAGCTCAAGAGGTGGGTCTAGCGCTGACTCCTACGAGCAGTACTTC
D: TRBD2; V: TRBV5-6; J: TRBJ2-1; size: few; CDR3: CASSLGGGTSYNEQFF; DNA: TGTGCCAGCAGCTTGGGGGGGGGAACCTCCTACAATGAGCAGTTCTTC
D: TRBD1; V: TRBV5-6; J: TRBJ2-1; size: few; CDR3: CASSSHAGQGYNEQFF; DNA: TGTGCCAGCAGCTCTCATGCGGGACAGGGGTACAATGAGCAGTTCTTC
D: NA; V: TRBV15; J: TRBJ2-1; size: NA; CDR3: CATSRPWGEQFF; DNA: TGTGCCACCAGCAGGCCCTGGGGTGAGCAGTTCTTC
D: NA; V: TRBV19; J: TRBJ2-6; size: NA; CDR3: CASKFGGSGANVLTF; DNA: TGTGCCAGTAAGTTCGGGGGCTCTGGGGCCAACGTCCTGACTTTC
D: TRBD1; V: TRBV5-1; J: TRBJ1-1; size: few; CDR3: CASSLDGQGIFGAFF; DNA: TGCGCCAGCAGCTTGGACGGACAGGGTATTTTTGGAGCTTTCTTT
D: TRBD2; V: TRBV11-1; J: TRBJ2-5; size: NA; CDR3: CASSLPRLAGAIGETQYF; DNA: TGTGCCAGCAGCTTACCCCGACTAGCGGGGGCTATAGGGGAGACCCAGTACTTC
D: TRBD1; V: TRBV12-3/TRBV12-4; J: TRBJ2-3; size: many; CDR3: CASSPGPGQGPSDTQYF; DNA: TGTGCCAGCAGTCCCGGCCCCGGACAGGGCCCCTCAGATACGCAGTATTTT
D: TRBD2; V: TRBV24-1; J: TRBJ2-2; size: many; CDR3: CATSVGLADNTGELFF; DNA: TGTGCCACCAGTGTGGGACTAGCTGATAACACCGGGGAGCTGTTTTTT
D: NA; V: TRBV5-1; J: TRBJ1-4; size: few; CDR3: CASSSRTGRAELFF; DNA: TGCGCCAGCAGCTCACGGACTGGAAGGGCAGAACTGTTTTTT
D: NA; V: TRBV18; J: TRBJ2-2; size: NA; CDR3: CASSKLERVENTGELFF; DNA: TGTGCCAGCTCAAAACTCGAGCGGGTCGAGAACACCGGGGAGCTGTTTTTT
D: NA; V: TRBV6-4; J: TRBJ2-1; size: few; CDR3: CASSDRAGSNNEQFF; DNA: TGTGCCAGCAGTGATCGGGCAGGGTCTAACAATGAGCAGTTCTTC
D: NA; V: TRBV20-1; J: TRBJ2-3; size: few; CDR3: CSARGQGLRPDTQYF; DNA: TGCAGTGCTAGAGGGCAGGGGCTCCGACCAGATACGCAGTATTTT
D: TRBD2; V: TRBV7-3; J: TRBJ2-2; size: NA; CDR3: CASSPPGLAGAGGELFF; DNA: TGTGCCAGCAGCCCGCCGGGACTAGCGGGAGCGGGCGGGGAGCTGTTTTTT
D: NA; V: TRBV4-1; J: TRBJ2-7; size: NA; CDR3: CASSQDPGRGLSYEQYF; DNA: TGCGCCAGCAGCCAAGATCCCGGGAGGGGGCTCTCCTACGAGCAGTACTTC
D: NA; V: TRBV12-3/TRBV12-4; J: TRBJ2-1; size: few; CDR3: CASSLVGIYNEQFF; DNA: TGTGCCAGCAGTTTGGTGGGGATATACAATGAGCAGTTCTTC
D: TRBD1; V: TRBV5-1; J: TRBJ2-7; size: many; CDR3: CASSPLTQGGEQYF; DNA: TGCGCCAGCAGCCCATTGACACAGGGGGGCGAGCAGTACTTC